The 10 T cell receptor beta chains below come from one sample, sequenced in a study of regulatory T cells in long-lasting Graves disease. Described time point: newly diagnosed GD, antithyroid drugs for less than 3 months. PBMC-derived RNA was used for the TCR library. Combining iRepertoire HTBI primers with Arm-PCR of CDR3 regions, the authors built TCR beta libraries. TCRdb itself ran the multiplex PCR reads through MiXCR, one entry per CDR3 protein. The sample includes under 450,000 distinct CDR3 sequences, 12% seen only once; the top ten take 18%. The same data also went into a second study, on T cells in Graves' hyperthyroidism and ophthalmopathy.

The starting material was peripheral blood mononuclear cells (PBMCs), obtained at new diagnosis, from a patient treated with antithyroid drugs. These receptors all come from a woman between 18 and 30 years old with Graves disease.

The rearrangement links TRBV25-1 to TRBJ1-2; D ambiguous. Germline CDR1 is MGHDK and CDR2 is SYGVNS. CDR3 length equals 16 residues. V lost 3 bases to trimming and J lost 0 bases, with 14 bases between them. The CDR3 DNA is TGTGCCAGCAGTGATGGCCGGCTGAAAGCTAACTATGGCTACACCTTC. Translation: CASSDGRLKANYGYTF.

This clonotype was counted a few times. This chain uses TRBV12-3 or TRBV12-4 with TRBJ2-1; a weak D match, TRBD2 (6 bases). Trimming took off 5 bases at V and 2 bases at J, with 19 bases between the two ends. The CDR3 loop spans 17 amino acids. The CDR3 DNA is TGTGCCAGCAGTCCTAGCCGGACTACCCTAACCTACAATGAGCAGTTCTTC. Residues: CASSPSRTTLTYNEQFF.

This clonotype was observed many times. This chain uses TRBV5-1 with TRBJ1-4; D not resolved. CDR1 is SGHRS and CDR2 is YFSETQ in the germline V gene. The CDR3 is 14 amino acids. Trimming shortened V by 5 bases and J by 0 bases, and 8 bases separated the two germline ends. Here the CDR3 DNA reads TGCGCCAGCAGTTCGGCCGCAACTAATGAAAAACTGTTTTTT. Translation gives CASSSAATNEKLFF.

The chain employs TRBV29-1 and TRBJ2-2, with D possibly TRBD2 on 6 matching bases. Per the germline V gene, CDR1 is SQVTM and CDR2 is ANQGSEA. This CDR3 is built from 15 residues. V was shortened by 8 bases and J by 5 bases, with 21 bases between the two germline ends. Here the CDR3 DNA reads TGCAGCTTTACGACAGACTGGGCGGGGACCGGGGAGCTGTTTTTT. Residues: CSFTTDWAGTGELFF.

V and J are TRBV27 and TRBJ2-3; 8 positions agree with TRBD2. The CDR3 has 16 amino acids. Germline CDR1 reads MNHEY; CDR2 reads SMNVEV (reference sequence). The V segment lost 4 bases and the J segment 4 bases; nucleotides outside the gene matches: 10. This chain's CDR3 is CASSSPQAGGSDTQYF. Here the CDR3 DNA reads TGTGCCAGCAGTTCCCCCCAGGCGGGAGGTTCAGATACGCAGTATTTT.

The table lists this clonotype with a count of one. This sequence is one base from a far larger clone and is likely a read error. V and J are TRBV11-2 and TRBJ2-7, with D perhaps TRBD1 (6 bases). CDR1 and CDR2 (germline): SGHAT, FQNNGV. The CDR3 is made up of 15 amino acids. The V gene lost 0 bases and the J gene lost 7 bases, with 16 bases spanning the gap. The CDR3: CASSLEQGYFDEQYF. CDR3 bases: TGTGCCAGCAGCTTAGAGCAGGGGTATTTCGATGAGCAGTACTTC.

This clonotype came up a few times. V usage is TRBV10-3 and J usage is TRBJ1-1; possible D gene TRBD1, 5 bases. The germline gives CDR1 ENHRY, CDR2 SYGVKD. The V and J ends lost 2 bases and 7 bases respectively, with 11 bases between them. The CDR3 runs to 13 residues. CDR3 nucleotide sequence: TGTGCCATCAGTGAGGGGACGGCGGGTGAAGCTTTCTTT. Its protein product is CAISEGTAGEAFF.

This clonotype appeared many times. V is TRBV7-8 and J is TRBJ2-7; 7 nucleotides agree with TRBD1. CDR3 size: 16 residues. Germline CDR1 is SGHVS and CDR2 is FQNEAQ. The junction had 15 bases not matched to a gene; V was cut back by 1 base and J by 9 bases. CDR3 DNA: TGTGCCAGCAGCTTAGTCTCGGGGACAGCTATCCAGGGGCAGTACTTC. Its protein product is CASSLVSGTAIQGQYF.

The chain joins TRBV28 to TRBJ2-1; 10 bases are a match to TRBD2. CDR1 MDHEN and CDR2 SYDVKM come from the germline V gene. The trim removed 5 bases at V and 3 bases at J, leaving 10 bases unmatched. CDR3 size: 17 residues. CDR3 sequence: CASSPTPGLASYNEQFF. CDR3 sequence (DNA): TGTGCCAGCAGTCCGACTCCGGGACTAGCGAGCTACAATGAGCAGTTCTTC.

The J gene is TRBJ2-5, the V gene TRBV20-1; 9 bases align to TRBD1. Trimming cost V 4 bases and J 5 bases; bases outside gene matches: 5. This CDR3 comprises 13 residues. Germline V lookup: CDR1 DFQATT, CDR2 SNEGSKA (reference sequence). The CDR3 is CSANTGGQETQYF. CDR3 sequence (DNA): TGCAGTGCTAACACAGGGGGCCAGGAGACCCAGTACTTC.